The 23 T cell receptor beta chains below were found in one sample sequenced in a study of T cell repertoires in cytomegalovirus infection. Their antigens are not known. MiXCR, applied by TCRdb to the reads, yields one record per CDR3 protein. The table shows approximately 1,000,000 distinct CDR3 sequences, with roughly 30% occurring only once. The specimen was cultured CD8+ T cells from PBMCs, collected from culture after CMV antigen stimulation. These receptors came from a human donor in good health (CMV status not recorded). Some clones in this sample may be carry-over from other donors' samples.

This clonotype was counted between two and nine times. In DNA, the CDR3 is TGTGCCACCAGTGATTGGGGACAGGGGAGCACAGATACGCAGTATTTT. Amino acid sequence: CATSDWGQGSTDTQYF. The chain combines TRBV24-1 with TRBJ2-3; 10 bases line up with TRBD1. Per germline, CDR1 KGHDR and CDR2 SFDVKD. After removal of 2 bases from V and 0 bases from J, the junction contained 1 base not matched to a gene. The CDR3 spans 16 residues.

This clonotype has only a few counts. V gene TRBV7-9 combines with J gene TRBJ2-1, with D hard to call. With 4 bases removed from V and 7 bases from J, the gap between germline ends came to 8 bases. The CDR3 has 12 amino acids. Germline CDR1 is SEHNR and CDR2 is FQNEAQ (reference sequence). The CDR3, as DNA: TGTGCCAGCAGCTACCATTTGAATGAGCAGTTCTTC. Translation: CASSYHLNEQFF.

The CDR3 spells CASRGLAGGHSTGELFF. CDR3 coding DNA: TGTGCCAGCAGGGGACTAGCGGGGGGGCATAGCACCGGGGAGCTGTTTTTT. The V gene is TRBV11-2, the J gene TRBJ2-2; 16 bases line up with TRBD2. Unmatched junction bases numbered 5, after V lost 6 bases and J lost 4 bases. CDR3 length: 17 residues. Germline-derived CDR1 and CDR2 are SGHAT and FQNNGV.

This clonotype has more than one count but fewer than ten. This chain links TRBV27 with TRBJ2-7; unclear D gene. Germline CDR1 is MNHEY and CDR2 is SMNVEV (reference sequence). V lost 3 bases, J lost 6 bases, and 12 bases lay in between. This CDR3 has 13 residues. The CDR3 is CASSFGRGREQYF. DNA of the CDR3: TGTGCCAGCAGTTTTGGCAGAGGACGCGAGCAGTACTTC.

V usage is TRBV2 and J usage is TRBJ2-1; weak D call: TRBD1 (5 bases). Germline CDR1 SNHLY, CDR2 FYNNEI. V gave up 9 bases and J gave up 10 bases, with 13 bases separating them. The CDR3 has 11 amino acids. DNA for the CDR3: TGTGCCAGAAAGGGCCCAGGGGAGCAGTTCTTC. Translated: CARKGPGEQFF.

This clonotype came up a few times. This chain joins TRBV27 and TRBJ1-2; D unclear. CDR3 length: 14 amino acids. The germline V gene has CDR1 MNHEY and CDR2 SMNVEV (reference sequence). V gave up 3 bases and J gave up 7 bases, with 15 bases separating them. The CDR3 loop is CASSLASSVGGYTF. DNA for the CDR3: TGTGCCAGCAGTTTGGCCTCCTCAGTGGGTGGCTACACCTTC.

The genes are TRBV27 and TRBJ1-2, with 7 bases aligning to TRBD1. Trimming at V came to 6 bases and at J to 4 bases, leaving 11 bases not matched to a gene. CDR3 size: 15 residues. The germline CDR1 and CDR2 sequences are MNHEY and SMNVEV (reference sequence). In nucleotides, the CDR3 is TGTGCCAGCAGCCTAAGGGGGCATTCGGGCTATGGCTACACCTTC. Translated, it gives CASSLRGHSGYGYTF.

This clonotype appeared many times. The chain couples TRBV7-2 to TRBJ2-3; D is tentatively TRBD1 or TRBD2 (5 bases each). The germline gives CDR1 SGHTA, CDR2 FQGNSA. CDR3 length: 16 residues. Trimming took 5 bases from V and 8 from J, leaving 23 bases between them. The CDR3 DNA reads TGTGCCAGCAGCGCCGGGACCGCGAGAGACGGAGGTACGCAGTATTTT. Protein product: CASSAGTARDGGTQYF.

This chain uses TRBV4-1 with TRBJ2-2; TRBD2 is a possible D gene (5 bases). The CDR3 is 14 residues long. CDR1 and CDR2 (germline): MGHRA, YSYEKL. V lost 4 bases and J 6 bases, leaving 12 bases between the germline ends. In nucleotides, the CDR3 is TGCGCCAGCAGCCGAGCTGACGGGGCCGGGGAGCTGTTTTTT. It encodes CASSRADGAGELFF.

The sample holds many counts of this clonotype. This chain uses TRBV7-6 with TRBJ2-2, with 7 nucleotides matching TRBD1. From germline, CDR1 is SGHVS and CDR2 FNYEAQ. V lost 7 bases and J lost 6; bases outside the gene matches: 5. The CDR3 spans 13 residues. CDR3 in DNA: TGTGCCAGCACTAGGGGGCGGTCCGGGGAGCTGTTTTTT. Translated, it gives CASTRGRSGELFF.

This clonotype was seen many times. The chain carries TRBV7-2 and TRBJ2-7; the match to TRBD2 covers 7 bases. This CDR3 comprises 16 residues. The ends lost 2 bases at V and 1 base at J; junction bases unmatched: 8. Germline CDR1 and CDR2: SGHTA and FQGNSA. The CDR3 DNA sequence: TGTGCCAGCAGCTTAAATGGGGGGGTAGGTTCCTACGAGCAGTACGTC. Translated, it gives CASSLNGGVGSYEQYV.

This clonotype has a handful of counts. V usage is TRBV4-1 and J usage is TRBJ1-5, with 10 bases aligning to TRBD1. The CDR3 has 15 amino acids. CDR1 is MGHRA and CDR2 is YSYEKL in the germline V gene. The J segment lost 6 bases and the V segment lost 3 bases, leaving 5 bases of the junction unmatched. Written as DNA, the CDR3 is TGCGCCAGCAGCCAGGGGACAGGGGTCGCTCAGCCCCAGCATTTT. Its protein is CASSQGTGVAQPQHF.

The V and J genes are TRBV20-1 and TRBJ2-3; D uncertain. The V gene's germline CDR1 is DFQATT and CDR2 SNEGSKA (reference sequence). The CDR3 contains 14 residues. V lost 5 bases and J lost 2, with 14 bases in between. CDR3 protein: CSAYPVTYTDTQYF. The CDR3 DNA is TGCAGTGCTTACCCGGTGACCTACACAGATACGCAGTATTTT.

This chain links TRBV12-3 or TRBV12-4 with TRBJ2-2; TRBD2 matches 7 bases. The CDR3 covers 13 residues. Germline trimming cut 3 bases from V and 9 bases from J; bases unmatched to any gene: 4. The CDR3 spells CASSLGGFRELFF. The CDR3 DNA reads TGTGCCAGCAGTTTGGGAGGGTTCCGGGAGCTGTTTTTT.

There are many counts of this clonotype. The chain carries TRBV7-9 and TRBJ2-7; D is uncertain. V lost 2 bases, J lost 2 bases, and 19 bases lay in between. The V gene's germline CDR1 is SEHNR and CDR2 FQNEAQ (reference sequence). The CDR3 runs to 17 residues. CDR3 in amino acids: CASSLTPPLDTPYEQYF. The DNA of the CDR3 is TGTGCCAGCAGCTTAACTCCTCCCCTCGACACCCCCTACGAGCAGTACTTC.

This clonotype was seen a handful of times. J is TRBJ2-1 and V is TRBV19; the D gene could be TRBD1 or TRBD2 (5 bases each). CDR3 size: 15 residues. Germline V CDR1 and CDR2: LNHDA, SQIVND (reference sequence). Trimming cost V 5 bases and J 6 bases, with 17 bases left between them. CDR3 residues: CASSPMGVGVNEQFF. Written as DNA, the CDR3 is TGTGCCAGTAGTCCTATGGGGGTGGGGGTCAATGAGCAGTTCTTC.

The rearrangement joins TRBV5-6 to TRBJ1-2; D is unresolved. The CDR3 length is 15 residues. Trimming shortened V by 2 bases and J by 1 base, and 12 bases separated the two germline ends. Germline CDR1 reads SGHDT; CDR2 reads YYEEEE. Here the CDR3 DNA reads TGTGCCAGCAGCTTTTTACGGGCCAATAACTATGGCTACACCTTC. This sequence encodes CASSFLRANNYGYTF.

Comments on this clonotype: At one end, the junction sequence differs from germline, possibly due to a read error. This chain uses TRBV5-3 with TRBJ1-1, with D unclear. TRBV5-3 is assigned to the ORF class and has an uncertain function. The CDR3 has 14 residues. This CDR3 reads CASSFFDTNTEAFF. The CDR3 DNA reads TGTGCCAGCAGCTTTTTCGACACAAACACTGAAGCTTTCTTT.

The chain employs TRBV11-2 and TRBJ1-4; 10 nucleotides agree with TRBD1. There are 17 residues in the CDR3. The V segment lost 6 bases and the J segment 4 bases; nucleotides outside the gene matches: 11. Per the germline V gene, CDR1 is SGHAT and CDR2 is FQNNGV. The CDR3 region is CASRPGQGGFDNEKLFF. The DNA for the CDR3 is TGTGCCAGCAGACCCGGACAGGGGGGCTTTGATAATGAAAAACTGTTTTTT.

CDR3 in amino acids: CASSRYTGAMNTEAFF. CDR3 nucleotide sequence: TGTGCCAGCAGTAGATACACAGGGGCAATGAACACTGAAGCTTTCTTT. The chain carries TRBV6-2 or TRBV6-3 and TRBJ1-1, with 7 nucleotides matching TRBD1. CDR1 MNHEY and CDR2 SVGEGT come from the germline V gene. V gave up 5 bases and J gave up 0 bases; unmatched junction bases: 9. CDR3 length: 16 residues.

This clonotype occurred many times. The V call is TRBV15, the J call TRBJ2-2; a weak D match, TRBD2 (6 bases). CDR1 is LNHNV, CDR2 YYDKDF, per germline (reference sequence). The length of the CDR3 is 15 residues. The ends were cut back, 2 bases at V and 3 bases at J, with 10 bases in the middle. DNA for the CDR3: TGTGCCACCAGCAGATACCCTAGCGACACCGGGGAGCTGTTTTTT. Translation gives CATSRYPSDTGELFF.

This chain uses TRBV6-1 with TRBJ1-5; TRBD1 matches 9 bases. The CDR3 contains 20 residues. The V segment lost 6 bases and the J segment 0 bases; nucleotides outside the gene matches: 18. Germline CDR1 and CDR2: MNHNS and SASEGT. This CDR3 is CASSSPLGTGIPHSNQPQHF. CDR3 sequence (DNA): TGTGCCAGCAGCTCACCCCTTGGGACAGGGATACCCCATAGCAATCAGCCCCAGCATTTT.

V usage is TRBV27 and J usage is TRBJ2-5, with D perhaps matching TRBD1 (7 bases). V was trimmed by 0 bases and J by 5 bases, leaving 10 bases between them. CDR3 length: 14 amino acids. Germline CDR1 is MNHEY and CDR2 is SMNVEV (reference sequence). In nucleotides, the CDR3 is TGTGCCAGCAGTTTATCGGAGGGGGCGGAGACCCAGTACTTC. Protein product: CASSLSEGAETQYF.